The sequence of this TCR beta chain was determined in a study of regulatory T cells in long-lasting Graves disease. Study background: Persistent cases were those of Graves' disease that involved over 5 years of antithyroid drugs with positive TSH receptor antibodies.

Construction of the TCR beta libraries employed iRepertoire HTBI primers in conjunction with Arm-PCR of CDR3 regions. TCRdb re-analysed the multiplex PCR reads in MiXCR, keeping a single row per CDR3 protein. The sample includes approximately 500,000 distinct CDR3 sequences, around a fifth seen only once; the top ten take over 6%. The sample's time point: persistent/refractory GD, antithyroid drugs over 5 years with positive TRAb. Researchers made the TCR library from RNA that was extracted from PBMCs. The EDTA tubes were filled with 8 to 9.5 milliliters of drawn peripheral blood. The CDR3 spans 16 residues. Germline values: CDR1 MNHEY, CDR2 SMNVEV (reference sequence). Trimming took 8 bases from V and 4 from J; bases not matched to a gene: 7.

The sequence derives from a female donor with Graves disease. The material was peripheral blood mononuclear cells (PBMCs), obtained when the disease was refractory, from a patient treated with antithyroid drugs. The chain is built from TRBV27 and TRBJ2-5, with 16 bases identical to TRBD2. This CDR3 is CASSGTSGGAPETQYF. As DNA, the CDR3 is TGTGCCAGCTCAGGGACTAGCGGGGGGGCCCCAGAGACCCAGTACTTC.